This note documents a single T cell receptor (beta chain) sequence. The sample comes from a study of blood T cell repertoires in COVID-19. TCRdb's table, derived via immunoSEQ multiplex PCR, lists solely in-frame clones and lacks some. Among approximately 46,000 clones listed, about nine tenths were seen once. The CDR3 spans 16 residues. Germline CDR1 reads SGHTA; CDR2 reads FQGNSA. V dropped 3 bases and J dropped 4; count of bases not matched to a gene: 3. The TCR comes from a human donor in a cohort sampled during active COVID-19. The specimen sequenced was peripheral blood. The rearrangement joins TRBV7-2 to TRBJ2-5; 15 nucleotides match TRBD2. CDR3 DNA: TGTGCCAGCAGCTTCGGACTAGCGGGGGGGCCAGAGACCCAGTACTTC. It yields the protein CASSFGLAGGPETQYF. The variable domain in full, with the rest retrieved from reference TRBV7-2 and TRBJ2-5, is GAGVSQSPSNKVTEKGKDVELRCDPISGHTALYWYRQSLGQGLEFLIYFQGNSAPDKSGLPSDRFSAERTGGSVSTLTIQRTQQEDSAVYLCASSFGLAGGPETQYFGPGTRLLVL.